This T cell receptor (beta chain) came from a study of shared clonotypes between healthy human individuals. In the case of this clone: The same CDR3 is also encoded by other DNA sequences in this sample.

The CDR3 runs to 13 residues. V gave up 0 bases and J gave up 3 bases, with 6 bases separating them. Germline CDR1 reads SGHDN; CDR2 reads FVKESK. TCRdb's table, derived via immunoSEQ multiplex PCR, lists solely in-frame clones and lacks some. The top ten clones hold around 0.38% of a sample with more than 1,200,000 clones, 98% of them seen once. The sequence came from a man aged 25 to 40 in good health. The V call is TRBV14, the J call TRBJ2-7; D is unclear. Specimen: naive CD4+ T cells sorted from blood. The subset denotes: CD45RA+ positively selected. As DNA, the CDR3 is TGTGCCAGCAGCCAAGACCTTCTCTACGAGCAGTACTTC. Its translation: CASSQDLLYEQYF.